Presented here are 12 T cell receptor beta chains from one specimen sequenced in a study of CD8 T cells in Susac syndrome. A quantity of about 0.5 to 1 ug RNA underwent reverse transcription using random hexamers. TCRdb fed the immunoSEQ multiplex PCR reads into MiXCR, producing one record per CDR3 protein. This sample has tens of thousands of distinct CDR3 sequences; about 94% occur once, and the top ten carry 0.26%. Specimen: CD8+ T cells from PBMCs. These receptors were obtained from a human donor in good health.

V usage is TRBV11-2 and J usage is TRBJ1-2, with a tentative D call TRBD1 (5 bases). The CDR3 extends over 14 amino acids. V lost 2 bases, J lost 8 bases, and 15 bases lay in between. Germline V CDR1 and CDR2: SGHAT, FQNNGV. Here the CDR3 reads CASSLYRGARGYTF. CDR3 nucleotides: TGTGCCAGCAGCTTATATCGAGGGGCCCGGGGCTACACCTTC.

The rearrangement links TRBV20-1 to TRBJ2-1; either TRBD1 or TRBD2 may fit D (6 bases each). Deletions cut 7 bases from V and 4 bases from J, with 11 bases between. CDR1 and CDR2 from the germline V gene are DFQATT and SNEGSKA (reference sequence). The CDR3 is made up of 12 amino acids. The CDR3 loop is CSDGGPYNEQFF. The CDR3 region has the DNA TGCAGTGATGGGGGGCCTTACAATGAGCAGTTCTTC.

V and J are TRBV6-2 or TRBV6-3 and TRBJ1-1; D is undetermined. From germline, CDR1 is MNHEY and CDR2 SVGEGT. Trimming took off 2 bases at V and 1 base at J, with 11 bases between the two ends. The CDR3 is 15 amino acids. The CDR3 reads CASSYAQTRNTEAFF. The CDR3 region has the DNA TGTGCCAGCAGTTACGCACAAACAAGGAACACTGAAGCTTTCTTT.

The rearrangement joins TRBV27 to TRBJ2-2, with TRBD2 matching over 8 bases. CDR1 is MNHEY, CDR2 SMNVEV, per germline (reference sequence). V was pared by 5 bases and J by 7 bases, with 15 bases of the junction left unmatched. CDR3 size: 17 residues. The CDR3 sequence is CASSINSPGLVLGELFF. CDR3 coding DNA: TGTGCCAGCAGTATAAATAGTCCGGGACTAGTCCTCGGGGAGCTGTTTTTT.

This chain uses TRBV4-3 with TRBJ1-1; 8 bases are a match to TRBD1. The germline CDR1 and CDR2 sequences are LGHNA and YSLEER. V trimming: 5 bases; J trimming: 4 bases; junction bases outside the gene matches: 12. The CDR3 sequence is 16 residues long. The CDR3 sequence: CASSLGRTGRGTEAFF. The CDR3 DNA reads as TGCGCCAGCAGCTTAGGACGGACAGGGCGGGGCACTGAAGCTTTCTTT.

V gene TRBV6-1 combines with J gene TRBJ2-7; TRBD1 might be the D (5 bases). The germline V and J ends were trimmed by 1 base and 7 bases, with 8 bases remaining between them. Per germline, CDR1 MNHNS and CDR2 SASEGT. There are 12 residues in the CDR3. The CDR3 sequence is CASSEGRVEQYF. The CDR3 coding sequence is TGTGCCAGCAGTGAAGGCAGGGTAGAGCAGTACTTC.

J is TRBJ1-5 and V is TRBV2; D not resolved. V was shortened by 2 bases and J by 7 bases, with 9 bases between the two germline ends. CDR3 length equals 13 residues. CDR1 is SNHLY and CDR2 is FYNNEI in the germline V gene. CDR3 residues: CASSERPGQPQHF. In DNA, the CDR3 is TGTGCCAGCAGTGAACGGCCTGGGCAGCCCCAGCATTTT.

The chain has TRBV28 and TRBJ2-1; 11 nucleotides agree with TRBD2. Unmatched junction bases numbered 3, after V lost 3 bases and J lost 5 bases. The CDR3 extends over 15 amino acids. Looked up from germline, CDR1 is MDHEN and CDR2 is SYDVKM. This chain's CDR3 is CASSFLAGGDNEQFF. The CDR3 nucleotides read TGTGCCAGCAGTTTTTTAGCGGGAGGGGACAATGAGCAGTTCTTC.

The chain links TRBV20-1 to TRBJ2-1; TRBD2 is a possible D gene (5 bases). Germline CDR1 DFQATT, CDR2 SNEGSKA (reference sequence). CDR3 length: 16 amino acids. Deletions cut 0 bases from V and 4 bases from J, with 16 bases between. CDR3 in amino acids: CSARDPRNGEYNEQFF. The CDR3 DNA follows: TGCAGTGCTAGAGATCCTCGGAACGGGGAGTACAATGAGCAGTTCTTC.

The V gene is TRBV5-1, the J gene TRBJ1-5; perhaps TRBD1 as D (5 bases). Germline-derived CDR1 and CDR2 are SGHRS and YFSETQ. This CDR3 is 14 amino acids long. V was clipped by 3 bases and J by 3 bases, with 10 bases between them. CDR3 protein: CASSSGTDNQPQHF. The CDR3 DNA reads TGCGCCAGCAGCTCCGGGACGGACAATCAGCCCCAGCATTTT.

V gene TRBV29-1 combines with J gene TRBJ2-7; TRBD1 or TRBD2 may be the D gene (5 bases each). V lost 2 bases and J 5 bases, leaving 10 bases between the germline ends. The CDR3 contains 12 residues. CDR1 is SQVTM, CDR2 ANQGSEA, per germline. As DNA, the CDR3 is TGCAGCGTTGAATGGGGGTGGCACGAGCAGTACGTC. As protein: CSVEWGWHEQYV.

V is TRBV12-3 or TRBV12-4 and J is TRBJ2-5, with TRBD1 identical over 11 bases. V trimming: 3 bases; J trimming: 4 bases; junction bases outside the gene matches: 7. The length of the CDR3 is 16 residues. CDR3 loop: CASSFGGTGGRETQYF. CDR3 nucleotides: TGTGCCAGCAGTTTCGGAGGGACAGGGGGTCGAGAGACCCAGTACTTC.